Listed here are 11 T cell receptor beta chains from one sample, sequenced in a study of blood T cell repertoires in COVID-19. Clones were sequenced by immunoSEQ multiplex PCR, and TCRdb holds only the in-frame ones, with some missing. The sample records around 700,000 clones, around 90% being singletons. Sequencing was performed on peripheral blood. The source is a woman between 18 and 30 years old with acute or convalescent COVID-19.

The chain uses TRBV4-3 and TRBJ2-4; no definite D call. V was cut by 0 bases and J by 7 bases, with 7 bases left in between. CDR1 and CDR2 from the germline V gene are LGHNA and YSLEER. The CDR3 is 13 amino acids. CDR3 coding DNA: TGCGCCAGCAGCCAAGATATTCTGAACATTCAGTACTTC. Translation: CASSQDILNIQYF.

The V gene is TRBV11-3, the J gene TRBJ2-1; TRBD2 matches at 12 bases. Germline V CDR1 and CDR2: SGHNT, YENEEA. V was pared by 5 bases and J by 7 bases, with 9 bases of the junction left unmatched. This CDR3 has 16 amino acids. The CDR3 is CASSPQTSGGRNEQFF. CDR3 DNA sequence: TGTGCCAGCAGCCCCCAGACTAGCGGGGGTCGAAATGAGCAGTTCTTC.

This clone was picked up a small number of times. The J gene is TRBJ1-4, the V gene TRBV25-1; D uncertain. Germline lookup yields CDR1 MGHDK and CDR2 SYGVNS. CDR3 length equals 15 residues. V was pared by 4 bases and J by 5 bases, with 14 bases between. The CDR3 loop is CASSAVTGGNEKLFF. Written as DNA, the CDR3 is TGTGCCAGCAGTGCGGTTACGGGAGGGAATGAAAAACTGTTTTTT.

This clone has just one count. The chain employs TRBV19 and TRBJ2-6, with a possible D match to TRBD2 (6 bases). The CDR3 totals 18 residues. Trimming left V 3 bases short and J 0 bases short, with 15 bases between. CDR1 and CDR2 (germline): LNHDA, SQIVND (reference sequence). CDR3 residues: CASSIVGTGDSGANVLTF. The CDR3 DNA is TGTGCCAGTAGTATTGTTGGGACGGGAGACTCTGGGGCCAACGTCCTGACTTTC.

This chain uses TRBV27 with TRBJ1-2, with D hard to call. Trimming shortened V by 0 bases and J by 0 bases, and 8 bases separated the two germline ends. From germline, CDR1 is MNHEY and CDR2 SMNVEV (reference sequence). This CDR3 region has 15 residues. As DNA, the CDR3 is TGTGCCAGCAGTTTATCAGCACAGACTAACTATGGCTACACCTTC. Translated, it gives CASSLSAQTNYGYTF.

The rearrangement joins TRBV3-1 (or the pseudogene TRBV3-2) to TRBJ1-2, with 10 positions matching TRBD1. The CDR3 totals 13 residues. Germline loops: CDR1 LGHDT, CDR2 YNNKEL (reference sequence). V gave up 4 bases and J gave up 7 bases; unmatched junction bases: 3. The CDR3 DNA reads as TGTGCCAGCAGCCTTAGGACAGGGGGTGGCTACACCTTC. This codes for CASSLRTGGGYTF.

V usage is TRBV13 and J usage is TRBJ1-4; TRBD1 matches 9 bases. CDR3 length equals 17 residues. The J segment lost 3 bases and the V segment lost 6 bases, leaving 11 bases of the junction unmatched. Germline V gene lookup returns CDR1 PRHDT and CDR2 FYEKMQ (reference sequence). Written as DNA, the CDR3 is TGTGCCAGCAGTTTGGGGACAGGGAGATCGGCTAATGAAAAACTGTTTTTT. It specifies CASSLGTGRSANEKLFF.

In the case of this clone: The sample holds other DNA sequences that translate to the same CDR3. The V gene is TRBV28, the J gene TRBJ1-5, with D possibly TRBD1 on 5 matching bases. Deletions cut 3 bases from V and 7 bases from J, with 13 bases between. The CDR3 consists of 14 residues. Germline CDR1 MDHEN, CDR2 SYDVKM. The DNA for the CDR3 is TGTGCCAGCAGTTTGGGTCAGGGTAACCAGCCCCAGCATTTT. Its protein product is CASSLGQGNQPQHF. The complete variable domain, with remaining parts taken from reference TRBV28 and TRBJ1-5, reads DVKVTQSSRYLVKRTGEKVFLECVQDMDHENMFWYRQDPGLGLRLIYFSYDVKMKEKGDIPEGYSVSREKKERFSLILESASTNQTSMYLCASSLGQGNQPQHFGDGTRLSIL.

The rearrangement links TRBV19 to TRBJ1-5; D remains unclear. V gave up 0 bases and J gave up 6 bases, with 12 bases separating them. The CDR3 consists of 15 residues. Germline V CDR1 and CDR2: LNHDA, SQIVND (reference sequence). CDR3 nucleotide sequence: TGTGCCAGTAGTATAGAAGGAGGGAGAAGTCAGCCCCAGCATTTT. Translation: CASSIEGGRSQPQHF.

This CDR3 reads CAWRLAGLNTEAFF. CDR3 bases: TGTGCCTGGAGGCTGGCAGGGTTGAACACTGAAGCTTTCTTT. The chain links TRBV30 to TRBJ1-1; TRBD1 is a possible D gene (5 bases). Trimming cost V 3 bases and J 0 bases, with 11 bases left between them. The V gene's germline CDR1 is GTSNPN and CDR2 SVGIG (reference sequence). The CDR3 runs 14 residues. The whole variable domain, filled in from reference TRBV30 and TRBJ1-1, reads SQTIHQWPATLVQPVGSPLSLECTVEGTSNPNLYWYRQAAGRGLQLLFYSVGIGQISSEVPQNLSASRPQDRQFILSSKKLLLSDSGFYLCAWRLAGLNTEAFFGQGTRLTVV.

The rearrangement uses TRBV9 and TRBJ1-3; TRBD1 matches at 7 bases. With V trimmed by 5 bases and J by 0 bases, 5 bases remained unmatched. There are 15 residues in the CDR3. From germline, CDR1 is SGDLS and CDR2 YYNGEE. The CDR3 here is CASSTGAISGNTIYF. DNA of the CDR3: TGTGCCAGCAGTACAGGGGCGATCTCTGGAAACACCATATATTTT.